Listed here are 29 T cell receptor beta chains from one sample, sequenced in a study of blood T cell repertoires in COVID-19. This table comes from immunoSEQ multiplex PCR, and its TCRdb copy is limited to in-frame clones, with some not included. The data contain approximately 16,000 clones, 70% to 90% of them singletons. The specimen was peripheral blood. These receptors were collected from a human donor in a cohort sampled during active COVID-19.

The chain has TRBV5-1 and TRBJ1-3, with a weak D call TRBD1 (5 bases). The CDR3 is 17 residues long. Trimming removed 0 bases from V and 0 bases from J, with 13 bases in between. CDR1 is SGHRS, CDR2 YFSETQ, per germline. The CDR3 reads CASSLEGRTSSGNTIYF. The CDR3 coding sequence is TGCGCCAGCAGCTTGGAGGGCAGGACAAGCTCTGGAAACACCATATATTTT.

This clone was seen a few times. The genes are TRBV14 and TRBJ1-2; 9 bases are a match to TRBD1. This CDR3 is 17 amino acids long. Trimming took 0 bases from V and 6 from J; bases not matched to a gene: 11. The germline V gene encodes CDR1 SGHDN and CDR2 FVKESK. CDR3 in DNA: TGTGCCAGCAGCCAAGACTTTGGGACAGGGTTTTTGAATGGCTACACCTTC. It codes for CASSQDFGTGFLNGYTF.

The chain has TRBV9 and TRBJ2-3; 7 bases align to TRBD2. Losses at the gene ends were 0 bases for V and 2 bases for J; bases not matched to a gene: 6. CDR3 size: 16 residues. Germline-derived CDR1 and CDR2 are SGDLS and YYNGEE. CDR3 amino acids: CASSVEGRGYTDTQYF. CDR3 in DNA: TGTGCCAGCAGCGTAGAAGGGCGGGGGTACACAGATACGCAGTATTTT.

This clone was counted only a few times. The V and J genes are TRBV21-1 and TRBJ2-3; no check of the table's D call, TRBD2, against the DNA was made. TRBV21-1 is a recognized pseudogene. CDR3 size: 20 residues. The CDR3 region is CASSKRRAYPRDNRTDTQYF. The CDR3 DNA reads TGTGCCAGCAGCAAAAGGAGGGCGTACCCCCGGGATAACAGGACAGATACGCAGTATTTT.

This CDR3 reads CATSRDLSAGPSFFGVRNEQFF. The CDR3 nucleotides are TGTGCCACCAGCAGAGATCTGAGTGCGGGACCGAGCTTTTTTGGAGTTCGTAATGAGCAGTTCTTC. The chain links TRBV15 to TRBJ2-1, with a tentative D call TRBD2 (6 bases). The germline CDR1 and CDR2 sequences are LNHNV and YYDKDF (reference sequence). The CDR3 runs 22 residues. The germline V and J ends were trimmed by 0 bases and 7 bases, with 34 bases remaining between them.

This chain joins TRBV5-1 and TRBJ2-5; D gene unclear. The CDR3 extends over 13 amino acids. Trimming took 2 bases from V and 1 from J, leaving 6 bases between them. Germline lookup yields CDR1 SGHRS and CDR2 YFSETQ. The CDR3 nucleotides are TGCGCCAGCAGCTTCCCGGGCCAAGAGACCCAGTACTTC. Translating it yields CASSFPGQETQYF.

This clone has a single count. The chain combines TRBV2 with TRBJ2-3, with 9 bases that match TRBD2. The CDR3 extends over 15 amino acids. Germline V gives CDR1 SNHLY, CDR2 FYNNEI. V trimming: 7 bases; J trimming: 6 bases; junction bases outside the gene matches: 11. Here the CDR3 reads CASKNLAGRLDTQYF. The DNA of the CDR3 is TGTGCCAGCAAAAACCTAGCGGGGCGACTCGATACGCAGTATTTT.

The gene calls are TRBV6-4 and TRBJ2-1; TRBD1 aligns across 8 bases. Losses at the gene ends were 5 bases for V and 0 bases for J; bases not matched to a gene: 3. Germline V CDR1 and CDR2: MRHNA, SNTAGT. CDR3 size: 15 residues. Here the CDR3 reads CASSNDRGSYNEQFF. CDR3 in DNA: TGTGCCAGCAGTAACGACAGGGGCTCCTACAATGAGCAGTTCTTC.

The J gene is TRBJ2-5, the V gene TRBV4-3; 9 bases agree with TRBD1. Germline loops: CDR1 LGHNA, CDR2 YSLEER. The CDR3 sequence is 15 residues long. J gave up 5 bases and V 2 bases, and 6 bases lay outside the gene matches. CDR3 bases: TGCGCCAGCAGCCAAACCGGGACAGGGTGGGAGACCCAGTACTTC. This encodes CASSQTGTGWETQYF.

DNA of the CDR3: TGTGCCAGCTGGACAGGGTGGGAGGAGCAGTACTTC. It encodes CASWTGWEEQYF. The chain couples TRBV6-5 to TRBJ2-7; 8 bases are shared with TRBD1. Unmatched junction bases numbered 7, after V lost 8 bases and J lost 7 bases. Germline V gives CDR1 MNHEY, CDR2 SVGAGI. This CDR3 spans 12 amino acids.

This chain joins TRBV5-6 and TRBJ2-1, with 9 positions matching TRBD2. The J segment lost 6 bases and the V segment lost 6 bases, leaving 10 bases of the junction unmatched. The CDR3 length is 15 residues. Germline V gene lookup returns CDR1 SGHDT and CDR2 YYEEEE. CDR3 region: CASTSRGTSSNEQFF. CDR3 DNA sequence: TGTGCCAGCACCTCTCGAGGGACTAGCTCCAATGAGCAGTTCTTC.

The chain recombines TRBV5-1 with TRBJ2-5, with D possibly TRBD1 on 5 matching bases. Germline V CDR1 and CDR2: SGHRS, YFSETQ. V was cut by 7 bases and J by 2 bases, with 12 bases left in between. The length of the CDR3 is 13 residues. CDR3 loop: CASPSAGQETQYF. DNA for the CDR3: TGCGCCAGCCCCTCAGCAGGGCAAGAGACCCAGTACTTC.

The CDR3 DNA follows: TGTGCCAGCAGCTTATGGGCCAGTGAAGCTTTCTTT. Residues: CASSLWASEAFF. V usage is TRBV11-2 and J usage is TRBJ1-1; D uncertain. CDR1 is SGHAT, CDR2 FQNNGV, per germline. CDR3 length: 12 residues. V was cut by 2 bases and J by 7 bases, with 8 bases left in between. The whole variable domain, filled in from reference TRBV11-2 and TRBJ1-1, reads EAGVAQSPRYKIIEKRQSVAFWCNPISGHATLYWYQQILGQGPKLLIQFQNNGVVDDSQLPKDRFSAERLKGVDSTLKIQPAKLEDSAVYLCASSLWASEAFFGQGTRLTVV.

The V gene is TRBV11-2, the J gene TRBJ1-2; 7 nucleotides line up with TRBD1. There are 16 residues in the CDR3. Germline V gene data show CDR1 as SGHAT and CDR2 as FQNNGV. The V gene end was trimmed by 3 bases and the J gene end by 7 bases; junction bases not matched to a gene: 14. CDR3 protein: CASSLETWTGLGGYTF. The CDR3 DNA is TGTGCCAGCAGCTTGGAGACTTGGACAGGCCTAGGTGGCTACACCTTC.

The DNA for the CDR3 is TGTGCCAGCAGAAGAGAACAAGTGGGACAGGGCTATGGCTACACCTTC. Translated: CASRREQVGQGYGYTF. The chain couples TRBV27 to TRBJ1-2; 9 bases agree with TRBD1. The CDR3 runs to 16 residues. V lost 6 bases to trimming and J lost 4 bases; unmatched junction nucleotides: 12. CDR1 is MNHEY, CDR2 SMNVEV, per germline (reference sequence).

By proportion, this clone is large. This rearrangement joins TRBV20-1 to TRBJ2-3; 8 bases agree with TRBD2. Per germline, CDR1 DFQATT and CDR2 SNEGSKA (reference sequence). The CDR3 totals 15 residues. The ends lost 3 bases at V and 4 bases at J; junction bases unmatched: 9. CDR3 residues: CSASLSGGRADTQYF. The DNA for the CDR3 is TGCAGTGCTAGTTTGTCGGGGGGGCGGGCAGATACGCAGTATTTT.

The gene calls are TRBV28 and TRBJ1-5; 7 bases agree with TRBD1. Germline CDR1 and CDR2: MDHEN and SYDVKM. V gave up 5 bases and J gave up 5 bases; unmatched junction bases: 9. The CDR3 covers 15 residues. CDR3 residues: CASSLPGQNYQPQHF. CDR3 DNA: TGTGCCAGCAGTCTCCCGGGACAGAATTATCAGCCCCAGCATTTT.

The V call is TRBV9, the J call TRBJ2-2, with 16 bases aligning to TRBD2. This CDR3 comprises 20 residues. After removal of 7 bases from V and 5 bases from J, the junction contained 17 bases not matched to a gene. Germline lookup yields CDR1 SGDLS and CDR2 YYNGEE. The CDR3 sequence is CASGGTGTSGGARLTGELFF. CDR3 in DNA: TGTGCCAGCGGAGGAACCGGGACTAGCGGGGGGGCACGTTTAACCGGGGAGCTGTTTTTT.

This clone has just a few counts. The rearrangement links TRBV4-1 to TRBJ2-5, with 9 bases aligning to TRBD2. The CDR3 extends over 17 amino acids. CDR1 is MGHRA, CDR2 YSYEKL, per germline. The V segment lost 4 bases and the J segment 0 bases; nucleotides outside the gene matches: 9. CDR3 bases: TGCGCCAGCAGCCCGATCGGTACTAGCGGGTACCAAGAGACCCAGTACTTC. It encodes CASSPIGTSGYQETQYF.

The rearrangement joins TRBV5-1 to TRBJ2-3; the D gene is possibly TRBD2 (5 bases). Trimming left V 2 bases short and J 6 bases short, with 16 bases between. CDR1 and CDR2 (germline): SGHRS, YFSETQ. This CDR3 has 15 amino acids. In DNA form, the CDR3 reads TGCGCCAGCAGCTTCGAGGGCAGAGTTTCGGATACGCAGTATTTT. This sequence encodes CASSFEGRVSDTQYF.

The chain has TRBV6-5 and TRBJ1-1; 8 bases are a match to TRBD1. This CDR3 spans 14 amino acids. Germline V gene sequence: CDR1 MNHEY, CDR2 SVGAGI. V was clipped by 5 bases and J by 1 base; unmatched bases: 3. CDR3 region: CASSLRGQNTEAFF. Here the CDR3 DNA reads TGTGCCAGCAGTCTCAGGGGGCAGAACACTGAAGCTTTCTTT.

The chain carries TRBV25-1 and TRBJ1-2; maybe TRBD1 (5 bases). Germline assignment: CDR1 MGHDK and CDR2 SYGVNS. V lost 2 bases and J lost 0, with 7 bases in between. This CDR3 is 14 amino acids long. CDR3 in amino acids: CASSEQGPNYGYTF. Written as DNA, the CDR3 is TGTGCCAGCAGTGAACAGGGCCCTAACTATGGCTACACCTTC.

The chain employs TRBV6-6 and TRBJ1-5; D remains ambiguous. The V and J ends lost 7 bases and 1 base respectively, with 5 bases between them. The CDR3 consists of 12 residues. Germline V lookup: CDR1 MNHNY, CDR2 SVGAGI (reference sequence). The CDR3 nucleotides are TGTGCCAGCACCCAGAGCAATCAGCCCCAGCATTTT. It encodes CASTQSNQPQHF.

The chain links TRBV6-2 or TRBV6-3 to TRBJ2-7; D possibly corresponds to TRBD2 (5 bases). V lost 5 bases to trimming and J lost 7 bases, with 12 bases between them. The CDR3 is made up of 12 amino acids. The germline V gene encodes CDR1 MNHEY and CDR2 SVGEGT. CDR3 DNA sequence: TGTGCCAGCAGTCCCTCGGGATTAGAGCAGTACTTC. Translation gives CASSPSGLEQYF.

The chain joins TRBV11-2 to TRBJ1-5, with 9 nucleotides matching TRBD1. The CDR3 covers 17 residues. Germline CDR1 is SGHAT and CDR2 is FQNNGV. V shed 1 base, J shed 3 bases, and the junction held 7 bases outside the gene matches. The CDR3 reads CASSLGRTGGFNQPQHF. The CDR3 region has the DNA TGTGCCAGCAGCTTAGGAAGAACAGGGGGCTTCAATCAGCCCCAGCATTTT.

The chain uses TRBV7-2 and TRBJ1-5; unclear D gene. Germline V gene sequence: CDR1 SGHTA, CDR2 FQGNSA. The ends were cut back, 4 bases at V and 9 bases at J, with 7 bases in the middle. This CDR3 is 11 amino acids long. The DNA of the CDR3 is TGTGCCAGCAGCTCCGCGGGGCCCCAGCATTTT. It codes for CASSSAGPQHF.

The chain links TRBV5-4 to TRBJ2-2; 7 nucleotides align to TRBD1. Germline CDR1 SGHNT, CDR2 YYREEE (reference sequence). The V and J ends lost 4 bases and 3 bases, in that order; junction bases with no gene match: 3. This CDR3 is 14 amino acids long. In DNA form, the CDR3 reads TGTGCCAGCAGCGTTACAGGGGACACCGGGGAGCTGTTTTTT. This gives the protein CASSVTGDTGELFF.

V is TRBV9 and J is TRBJ2-1; weak D call: TRBD2 (5 bases). Looked up from germline, CDR1 is SGDLS and CDR2 is YYNGEE. V dropped 3 bases and J dropped 5 bases, with 21 bases sitting between them. This CDR3 comprises 17 residues. CDR3 loop: CASSAELGVGVHNEQFF. CDR3 in DNA: TGTGCCAGCAGCGCCGAACTCGGGGTGGGCGTTCACAATGAGCAGTTCTTC.

The chain links TRBV7-3 to TRBJ1-5, with D tentatively TRBD1 (6 bases). Looked up from germline, CDR1 is SGHTA and CDR2 is FQGTGA. The ends were cut back, 0 bases at V and 0 bases at J, with 18 bases in the middle. CDR3 length equals 19 residues. CDR3 protein: CASSLTQGSYVYSNQPQHF. The CDR3 nucleotides read TGTGCCAGCAGCTTAACACAGGGTTCATACGTATATAGCAATCAGCCCCAGCATTTT.